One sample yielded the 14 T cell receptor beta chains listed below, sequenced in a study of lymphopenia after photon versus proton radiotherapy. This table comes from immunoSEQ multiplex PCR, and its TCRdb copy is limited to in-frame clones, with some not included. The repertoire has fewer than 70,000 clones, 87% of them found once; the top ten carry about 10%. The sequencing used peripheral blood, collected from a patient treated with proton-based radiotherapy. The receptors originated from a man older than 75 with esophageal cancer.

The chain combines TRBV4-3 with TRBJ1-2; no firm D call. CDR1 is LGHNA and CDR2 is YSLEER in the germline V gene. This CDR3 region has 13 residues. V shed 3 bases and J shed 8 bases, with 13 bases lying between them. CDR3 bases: TGCGCCAGCAGCCAGGCATTAGGGTGGGGCTACACCTTC. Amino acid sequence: CASSQALGWGYTF.

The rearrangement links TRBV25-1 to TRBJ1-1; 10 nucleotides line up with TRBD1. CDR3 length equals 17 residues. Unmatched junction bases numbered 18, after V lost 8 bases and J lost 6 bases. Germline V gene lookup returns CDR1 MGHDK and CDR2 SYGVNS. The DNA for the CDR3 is TGTGCCAGCCGTGGTCTGACAGGGGGCGTTACGGGGGCTGAAGCTTTCTTT. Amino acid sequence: CASRGLTGGVTGAEAFF. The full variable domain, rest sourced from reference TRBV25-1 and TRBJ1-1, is EADIYQTPRYLVIGTGKKITLECSQTMGHDKMYWYQQDPGMELHLIHYSYGVNSTEKGDLSSESTVSRIRTEHFPLTLESARPSHTSQYLCASRGLTGGVTGAEAFFGQGTRLTVV.

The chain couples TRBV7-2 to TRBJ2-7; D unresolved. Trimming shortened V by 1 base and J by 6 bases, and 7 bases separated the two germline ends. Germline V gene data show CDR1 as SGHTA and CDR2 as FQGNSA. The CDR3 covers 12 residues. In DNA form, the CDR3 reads TGTGCCAGCAGCTTAGAGATTGCCGAGCAGTACTTC. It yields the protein CASSLEIAEQYF.

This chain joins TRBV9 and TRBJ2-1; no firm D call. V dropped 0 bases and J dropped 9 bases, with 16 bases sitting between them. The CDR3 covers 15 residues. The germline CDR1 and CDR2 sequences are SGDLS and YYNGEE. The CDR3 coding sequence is TGTGCCAGCAGCGTAGTGCTCGGAGTTACGGGTGAGCAGTTCTTC. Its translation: CASSVVLGVTGEQFF. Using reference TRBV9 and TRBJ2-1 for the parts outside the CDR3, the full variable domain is DSGVTQTPKHLITATGQRVTLRCSPRSGDLSVYWYQQSLDQGLQFLIQYYNGEERAKGNILERFSAQQFPDLHSELNLSSLELGDSALYFCASSVVLGVTGEQFFGPGTRLTVL.

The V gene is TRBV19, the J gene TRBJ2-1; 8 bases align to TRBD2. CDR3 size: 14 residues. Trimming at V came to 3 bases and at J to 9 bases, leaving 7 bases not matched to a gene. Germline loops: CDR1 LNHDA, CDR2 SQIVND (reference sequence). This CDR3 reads CASSIGLALGEQFF. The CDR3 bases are TGTGCCAGTAGTATTGGACTAGCCTTGGGTGAGCAGTTCTTC.

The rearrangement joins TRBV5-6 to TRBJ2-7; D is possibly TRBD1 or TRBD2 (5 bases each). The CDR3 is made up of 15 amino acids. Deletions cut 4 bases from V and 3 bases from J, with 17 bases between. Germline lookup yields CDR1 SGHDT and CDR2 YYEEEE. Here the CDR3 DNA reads TGTGCCAGCAGCCTCCGGGACCACCCCATCTACGAGCAGTACTTC. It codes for CASSLRDHPIYEQYF.

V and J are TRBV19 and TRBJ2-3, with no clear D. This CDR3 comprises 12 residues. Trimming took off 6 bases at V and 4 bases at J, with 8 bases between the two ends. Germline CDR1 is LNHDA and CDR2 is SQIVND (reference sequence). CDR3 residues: CASRSDADTQYF. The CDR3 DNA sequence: TGTGCCAGTAGATCGGATGCAGATACGCAGTATTTT.

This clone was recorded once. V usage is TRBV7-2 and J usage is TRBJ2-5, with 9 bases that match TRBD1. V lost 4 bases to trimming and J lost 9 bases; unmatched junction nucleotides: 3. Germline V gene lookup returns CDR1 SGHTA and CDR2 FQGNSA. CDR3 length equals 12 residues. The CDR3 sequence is CASSSDRGAQYF. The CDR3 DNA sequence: TGTGCCAGCAGCTCGGACAGGGGAGCCCAGTACTTC.

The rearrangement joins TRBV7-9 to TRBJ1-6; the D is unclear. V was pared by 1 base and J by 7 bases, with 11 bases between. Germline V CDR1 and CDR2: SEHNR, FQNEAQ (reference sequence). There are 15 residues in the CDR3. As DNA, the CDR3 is TGTGCCAGCAGCTTAGAAACTTCACGAAATTCACCCCTCCACTTT. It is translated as CASSLETSRNSPLHF.

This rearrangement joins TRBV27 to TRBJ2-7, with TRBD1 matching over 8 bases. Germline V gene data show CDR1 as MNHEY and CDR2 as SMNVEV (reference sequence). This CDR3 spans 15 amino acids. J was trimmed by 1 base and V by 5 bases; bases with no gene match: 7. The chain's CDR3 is CASSPRGLMSYEQYF. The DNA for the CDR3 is TGTGCCAGCAGTCCCAGGGGGCTTATGTCCTACGAGCAGTACTTC.

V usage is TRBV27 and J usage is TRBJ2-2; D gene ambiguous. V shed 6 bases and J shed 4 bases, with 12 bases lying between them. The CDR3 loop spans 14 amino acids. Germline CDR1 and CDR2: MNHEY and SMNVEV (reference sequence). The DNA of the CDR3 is TGTGCCAGCAGAGAAGGGTCGGTCACCGGGGAGCTGTTTTTT. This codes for CASREGSVTGELFF.

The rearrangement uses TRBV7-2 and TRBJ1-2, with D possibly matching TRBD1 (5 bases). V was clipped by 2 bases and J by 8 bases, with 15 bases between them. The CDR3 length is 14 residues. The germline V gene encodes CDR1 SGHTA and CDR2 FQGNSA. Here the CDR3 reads CASSLFPGLGGYTF. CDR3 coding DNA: TGTGCCAGCAGCTTATTCCCAGGGCTGGGGGGCTACACCTTC.

DNA for the CDR3: TGTGCCAGCAGCATATCGACAGGGAGGTCTGAAGCTTTCTTT. It yields the protein CASSISTGRSEAFF. The chain carries TRBV7-2 and TRBJ1-1; 7 bases line up with TRBD1. Germline trimming cut 5 bases from V and 6 bases from J; bases unmatched to any gene: 9. The CDR3 has 14 amino acids. CDR1 and CDR2 from the germline V gene are SGHTA and FQGNSA.

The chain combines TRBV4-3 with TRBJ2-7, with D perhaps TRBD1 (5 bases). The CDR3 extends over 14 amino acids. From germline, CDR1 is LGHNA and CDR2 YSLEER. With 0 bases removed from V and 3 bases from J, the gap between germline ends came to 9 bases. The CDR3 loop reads CASSQDRQGYEQYF. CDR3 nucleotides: TGCGCCAGCAGCCAAGATAGGCAGGGCTACGAGCAGTACTTC.